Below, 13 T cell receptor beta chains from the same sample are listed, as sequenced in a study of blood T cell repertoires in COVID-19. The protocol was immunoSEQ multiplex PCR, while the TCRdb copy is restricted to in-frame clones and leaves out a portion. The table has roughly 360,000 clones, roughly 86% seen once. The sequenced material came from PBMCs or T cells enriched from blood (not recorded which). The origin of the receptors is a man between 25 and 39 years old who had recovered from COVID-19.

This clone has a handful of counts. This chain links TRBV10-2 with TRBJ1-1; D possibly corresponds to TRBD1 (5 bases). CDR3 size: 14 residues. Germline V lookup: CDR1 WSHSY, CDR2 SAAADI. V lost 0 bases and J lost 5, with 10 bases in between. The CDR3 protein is CASSESGGRTEAFF. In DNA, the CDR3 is TGCGCCAGCAGTGAGTCGGGGGGGAGGACTGAAGCTTTCTTT.

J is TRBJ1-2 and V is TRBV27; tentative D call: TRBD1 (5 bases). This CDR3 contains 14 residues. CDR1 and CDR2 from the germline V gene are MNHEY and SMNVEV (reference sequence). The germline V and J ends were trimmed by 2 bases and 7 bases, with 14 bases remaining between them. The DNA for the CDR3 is TGTGCCAGCAGTTTAGTATATGACAGAGGTGGCTACACCTTC. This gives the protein CASSLVYDRGGYTF.

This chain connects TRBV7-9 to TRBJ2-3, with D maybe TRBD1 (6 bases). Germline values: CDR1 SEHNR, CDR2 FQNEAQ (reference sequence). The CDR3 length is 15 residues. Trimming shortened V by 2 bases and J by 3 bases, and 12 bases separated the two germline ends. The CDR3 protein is CASSLNRAGTDTQYF. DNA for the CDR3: TGTGCCAGCAGCTTAAACAGGGCAGGGACAGATACGCAGTATTTT.

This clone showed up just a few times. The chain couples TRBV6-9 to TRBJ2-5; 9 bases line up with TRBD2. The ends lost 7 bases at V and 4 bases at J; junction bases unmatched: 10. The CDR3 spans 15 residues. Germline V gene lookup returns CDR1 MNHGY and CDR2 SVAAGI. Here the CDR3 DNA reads TGTGCCAGCAAGACTCGCGGGGGGGCCGGAGAGACCCAGTACTTC. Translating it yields CASKTRGGAGETQYF.

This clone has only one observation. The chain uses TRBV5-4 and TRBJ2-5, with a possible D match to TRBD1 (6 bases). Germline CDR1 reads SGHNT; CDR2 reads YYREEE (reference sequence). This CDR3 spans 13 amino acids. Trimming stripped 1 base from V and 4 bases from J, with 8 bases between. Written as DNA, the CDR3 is TGTGCCAGCAGCTTGCAGGGGACAGAGACCCAGTACTTC. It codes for CASSLQGTETQYF. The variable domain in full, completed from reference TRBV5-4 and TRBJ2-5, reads ETGVTQSPTHLIKTRGQQVTLRCSSQSGHNTVSWYQQALGQGPQFIFQYYREEENGRGNFPPRFSGLQFPNYSSELNVNALELDDSALYLCASSLQGTETQYFGPGTRLLVL.

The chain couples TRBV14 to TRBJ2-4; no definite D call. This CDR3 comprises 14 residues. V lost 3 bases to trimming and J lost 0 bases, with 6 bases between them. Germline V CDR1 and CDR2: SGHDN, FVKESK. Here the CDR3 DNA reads TGTGCCAGCAGCCAGCGCATAGCCAAAAACATTCAGTACTTC. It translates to CASSQRIAKNIQYF.

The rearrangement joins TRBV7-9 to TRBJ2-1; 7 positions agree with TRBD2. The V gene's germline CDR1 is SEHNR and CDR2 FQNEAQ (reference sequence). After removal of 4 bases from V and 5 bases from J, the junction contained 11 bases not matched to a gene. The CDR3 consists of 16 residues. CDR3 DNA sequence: TGTGCCAGCAGCTCAGAGGGCCCGGGACTACACAATGAGCAGTTCTTC. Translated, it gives CASSSEGPGLHNEQFF. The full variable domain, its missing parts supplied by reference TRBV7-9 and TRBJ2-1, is DTGVSQNPRHKITKRGQNVTFRCDPISEHNRLYWYRQTLGQGPEFLTYFQNEAQLEKSRLLSDRFSAERPKGSFSTLEIQRTEQGDSAMYLCASSSEGPGLHNEQFFGPGTRLTVL.

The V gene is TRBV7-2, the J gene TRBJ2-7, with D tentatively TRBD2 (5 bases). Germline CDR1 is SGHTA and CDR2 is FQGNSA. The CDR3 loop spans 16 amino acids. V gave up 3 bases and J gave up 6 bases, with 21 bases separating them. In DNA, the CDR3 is TGTGCCAGCAGCTTGAGGTACGGGAAGAGTCTGGGCGAGCAGTACTTC. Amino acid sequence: CASSLRYGKSLGEQYF.

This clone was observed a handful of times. CDR3 protein: CASSRRDRGATEAFF. CDR3 DNA sequence: TGTGCCAGCAGCCGCCGGGACAGGGGGGCCACTGAAGCTTTCTTT. The chain carries TRBV7-2 and TRBJ1-1; TRBD1 matches 11 bases. Looked up from germline, CDR1 is SGHTA and CDR2 is FQGNSA. The V and J ends lost 5 bases and 4 bases, in that order; junction bases with no gene match: 6. This CDR3 has 15 amino acids. The full variable domain, rest sourced from reference TRBV7-2 and TRBJ1-1, is GAGVSQSPSNKVTEKGKDVELRCDPISGHTALYWYRQSLGQGLEFLIYFQGNSAPDKSGLPSDRFSAERTGGSVSTLTIQRTQQEDSAVYLCASSRRDRGATEAFFGQGTRLTVV.

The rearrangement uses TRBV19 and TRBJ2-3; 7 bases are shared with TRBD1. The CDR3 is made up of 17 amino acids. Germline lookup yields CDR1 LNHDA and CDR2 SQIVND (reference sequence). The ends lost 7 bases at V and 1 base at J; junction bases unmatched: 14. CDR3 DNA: TGTGCCAGTACCGAGACAGGGCTTATCTCGGGCACAGATACGCAGTATTTT. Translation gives CASTETGLISGTDTQYF.

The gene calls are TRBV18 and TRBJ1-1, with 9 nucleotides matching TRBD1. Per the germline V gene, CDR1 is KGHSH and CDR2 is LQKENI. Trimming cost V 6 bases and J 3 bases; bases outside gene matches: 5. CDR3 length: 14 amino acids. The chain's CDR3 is CASSETGGDTEAFF. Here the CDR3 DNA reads TGTGCCAGCTCGGAAACAGGGGGCGACACTGAAGCTTTCTTT.

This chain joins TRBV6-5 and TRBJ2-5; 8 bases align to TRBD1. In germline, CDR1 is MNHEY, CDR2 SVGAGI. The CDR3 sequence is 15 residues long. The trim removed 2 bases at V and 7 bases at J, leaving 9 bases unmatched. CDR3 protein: CASSYAGTGEWTQYF. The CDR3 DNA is TGTGCCAGCAGTTACGCCGGGACAGGTGAATGGACCCAGTACTTC.

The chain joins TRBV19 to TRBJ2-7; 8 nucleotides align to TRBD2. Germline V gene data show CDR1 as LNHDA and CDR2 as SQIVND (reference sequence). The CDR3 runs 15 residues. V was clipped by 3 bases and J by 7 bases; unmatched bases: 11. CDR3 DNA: TGTGCCAGTAGTATCGTTAATAGCGGGGTAGGAGAGCAGTACTTC. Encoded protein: CASSIVNSGVGEQYF.